One and the same sample provided the 26 T cell receptor beta chains below, sequenced in a study of metastatic and nonmetastatic thyroid tumors. TCRdb re-called the PCR reads through MiXCR. In the table there are about 25,000 clones, approximately 20% of which are singletons. Until they underwent thyroid surgery, no patient had received any treatment. The sequencing sample was made of adjacent normal tissue. The source is a female donor with papillary thyroid cancer or a benign thyroid nodule (not recorded which). Some clones in this sample may be carry-over from other donors' samples.

The rearrangement links TRBV5-1 to TRBJ1-6; no reliable D call. This CDR3 spans 14 amino acids. V lost 4 bases and J 8 bases, leaving 13 bases between the germline ends. CDR1 SGHRS and CDR2 YFSETQ come from the germline V gene. The CDR3 DNA is TGCGCCAGCAGCATAGGGAGTCCTTATTCACCCCTCCACTTT. Translated, it gives CASSIGSPYSPLHF.

Ten or more counts support this clone. The chain couples TRBV20-1 to TRBJ1-5; weak D call: TRBD1 (5 bases). V lost 6 bases to trimming and J lost 4 bases, with 13 bases between them. The V gene's germline CDR1 is DFQATT and CDR2 SNEGSKA (reference sequence). The CDR3 spans 13 residues. The CDR3 bases are TGCAGTGCCGCCAGGGATAAGAATCAGCCCCAGCATTTT. Translation gives CSAARDKNQPQHF.

Of note for this clone: The junction differs from germline at one of its ends, possibly a read error. The rearrangement uses TRBV4-3 and TRBJ1-5; D gene uncertain. Per the germline V gene, CDR1 is LGHNA and CDR2 is YSLEER. This CDR3 region has 13 residues. The CDR3 loop reads CAISPAGNHPQHF. CDR3 coding DNA: TGCGCCATCAGCCCAGCAGGTAATCATCCCCAGCATTTT.

This clone was recorded at least ten times. This chain links TRBV3-1 with TRBJ1-1; D unresolved. V was shortened by 6 bases and J by 1 base, with 9 bases between the two germline ends. Germline values: CDR1 LGHDT, CDR2 YNNKEL (reference sequence). This CDR3 has 13 residues. The CDR3 loop is CASSNTRNTEAFF. CDR3 in DNA: TGTGCCAGCAGTAATACTAGGAACACTGAAGCTTTCTTT.

This clone is categorized as medium-sized. This rearrangement joins TRBV11-2 to TRBJ1-1; 7 bases agree with TRBD1. V lost 6 bases, J lost 3 bases, and 7 bases stayed unmatched. This CDR3 spans 14 amino acids. CDR1 and CDR2 from the germline V gene are SGHAT and FQNNGV. In DNA, the CDR3 is TGTGCCAGCAGTCCGACAGGGTTGGACACTGAAGCTTTCTTT. This encodes CASSPTGLDTEAFF.

This clone was picked up many times. The chain employs TRBV12-3 or TRBV12-4 and TRBJ2-3; 8 bases match TRBD2. The CDR3 covers 15 residues. The V gene end was trimmed by 6 bases and the J gene end by 4 bases; junction bases not matched to a gene: 9. For the CDR3, the DNA is TGTGCCAGCAGGACCACCGGGACTAGATCAGATACGCAGTATTTT. Encoded protein: CASRTTGTRSDTQYF.

This clone came up many times. The chain employs TRBV5-1 and TRBJ1-2, with 7 bases aligning to TRBD1. J was trimmed by 8 bases and V by 3 bases; bases with no gene match: 4. This CDR3 spans 12 amino acids. Germline V gene sequence: CDR1 SGHRS, CDR2 YFSETQ. Here the CDR3 reads CASSWDSGGYTF. The CDR3 region has the DNA TGCGCCAGCAGCTGGGACAGCGGAGGCTACACCTTC.

By share, this clone counts as medium-sized. The V gene is TRBV6-5, the J gene TRBJ2-6, with TRBD1 matching 9 bases. The germline CDR1 and CDR2 sequences are MNHEY and SVGAGI. This CDR3 spans 18 amino acids. Unmatched junction bases numbered 5, after V lost 0 bases and J lost 2 bases. CDR3 residues: CASSYSGTGRPGANVLTF. CDR3 bases: TGTGCCAGCAGTTACTCGGGGACAGGGAGGCCTGGGGCCAACGTCCTGACTTTC.

The chain couples TRBV12-3 or TRBV12-4 to TRBJ2-1, with 8 bases lining up with TRBD1. V dropped 4 bases and J dropped 5; count of bases not matched to a gene: 4. This CDR3 has 14 residues. The CDR3 region is CASSSKTGDNEQFF. In DNA form, the CDR3 reads TGTGCCAGCAGTTCGAAGACAGGGGACAATGAGCAGTTCTTC.

Worth noting for this clone: One base away lies a much larger clone, so this may be a sequencing read error. This rearrangement joins TRBV12-3 or TRBV12-4 to TRBJ1-2; D gene unclear. The CDR3 is 15 residues long. The CDR3 sequence is CASSPNPDLSYCYTF. CDR3 bases: TGTGCCAGCAGTCCAAATCCAGATTTAAGCTATTGCTACACCTTC.

This clone has a handful of counts. This rearrangement joins TRBV7-3 to TRBJ2-7; D is ambiguous. Trimming pared 1 base from V and 6 bases from J, leaving 10 bases between. The CDR3 has 13 amino acids. Germline V lookup: CDR1 SGHTA, CDR2 FQGTGA. The CDR3 DNA sequence: TGTGCCAGCAGCTTAATGGGGTGGGGCGAGCAGTACTTC. It is translated as CASSLMGWGEQYF.

Ten or more counts support this clone. The chain recombines TRBV7-9 with TRBJ2-7; D remains unclear. V was shortened by 3 bases and J by 6 bases, with 12 bases between the two germline ends. This CDR3 contains 13 residues. Germline V lookup: CDR1 SEHNR, CDR2 FQNEAQ (reference sequence). Written as DNA, the CDR3 is TGTGCCAGCAGCTTGGAAGGGCCGATCGAGCAGTACTTC. This codes for CASSLEGPIEQYF.

This clone was counted at least ten times. The V gene is TRBV12-3 or TRBV12-4, the J gene TRBJ2-1, with D possibly being TRBD1 or TRBD2 (6 bases each). Trimming took off 4 bases at V and 8 bases at J, with 24 bases between the two ends. The length of the CDR3 is 17 residues. The CDR3 protein is CASSSGGQTGWVYEQFF. DNA for the CDR3: TGTGCCAGCAGTTCTGGAGGGCAAACAGGGTGGGTCTATGAGCAGTTCTTC.

This clone has ten or more counts. This rearrangement joins TRBV27 to TRBJ1-5; D not certain. Per germline, CDR1 MNHEY and CDR2 SMNVEV (reference sequence). CDR3 size: 17 residues. Deletions cut 6 bases from V and 0 bases from J, with 18 bases between. DNA of the CDR3: TGTGCCAGCAGCCCGATCGAAGGTCCGTATAGCAATCAGCCCCAGCATTTT. This sequence encodes CASSPIEGPYSNQPQHF.

Remarks on this clone: Germline is not matched at one junction end, which may reflect a read error. The chain carries TRBV9 and TRBJ2-7; 14 positions match TRBD2. The germline V gene has CDR1 SGDLS and CDR2 YYNGEE. This CDR3 has 16 residues. CDR3 DNA sequence: TGTGCCGGCAGCTCCGGGACTAGCGGGAGTGGGTACGAGCAGTACTTC. Protein product: CAGSSGTSGSGYEQYF.

This clone has at least ten counts. The sample carries other DNA sequences with the same CDR3. This rearrangement joins TRBV4-2 to TRBJ2-3; the D gene is possibly TRBD2 (6 bases). This CDR3 region has 17 residues. V gave up 0 bases and J gave up 4 bases, with 17 bases separating them. Germline V gene sequence: CDR1 LGHNA, CDR2 YNFKEQ. The CDR3 protein is CASSQDGGGPGADTQYF. CDR3 in DNA: TGTGCCAGCAGCCAAGATGGGGGTGGGCCGGGGGCAGATACGCAGTATTTT.

This sequence joins TRBV18 and TRBJ2-7; 7 bases are a match to TRBD1. Unmatched junction bases numbered 4, after V lost 5 bases and J lost 3 bases. This CDR3 is 13 amino acids long. Looked up from germline, CDR1 is KGHSH and CDR2 is LQKENI. CDR3 nucleotide sequence: TGTGCCAGCTCAAGGGACAGTATCTACGAGCAGTACTTC. Its translation is CASSRDSIYEQYF.

This clone has at least ten counts. A much larger clone sits a single nucleotide away, making a read error possible. The sample contains more than one DNA sequence encoding this CDR3. This chain joins TRBV4-1 and TRBJ2-7, with D perhaps TRBD2 (6 bases). Germline-derived CDR1 and CDR2 are MGHRA and YSYEKL. The CDR3 length is 15 residues. The CDR3 reads CASSPTLAVVYEQYF. In DNA, the CDR3 is TGCGCCAGCAGCCCCACACTAGCCGTGGTGTACGAGCAGTATTTC.

This clone was seen many times. The chain employs TRBV5-6 and TRBJ1-4; TRBD1 matches 9 bases. Per the germline V gene, CDR1 is SGHDT and CDR2 is YYEEEE. V lost 1 base to trimming and J lost 7 bases; unmatched junction nucleotides: 5. This CDR3 spans 15 amino acids. The CDR3 DNA follows: TGTGCCAGCAGCTTGTGGGACAGGGTGGCTGAAAAACTGTTTTTT. Translation gives CASSLWDRVAEKLFF.

The chain employs TRBV10-3 and TRBJ2-7, with a tentative D call TRBD2 (7 bases). The CDR3 loop spans 13 amino acids. CDR1 ENHRY and CDR2 SYGVKD come from the germline V gene. Trimming took off 6 bases at V and 13 bases at J, with 22 bases between the two ends. The CDR3 nucleotides are TGTGCCATCAGGGGGGGGGCGGCGGGGACGGGATACTTC. Translating gives CAIRGGAAGTGYF.

In its sample, this clone ranks as medium-sized. The chain links TRBV28 to TRBJ2-7; no firm D call. This CDR3 contains 11 residues. CDR1 and CDR2 (germline): MDHEN, SYDVKM. The V end was cut by 7 bases, the J end by 2 bases, with 6 bases between. The CDR3 is CASTATYEQYF. The CDR3 nucleotides read TGTGCCAGCACCGCCACCTACGAGCAGTACTTC.

This clone appeared many times. The V and J genes are TRBV14 and TRBJ2-1, with D unresolved. This CDR3 is 16 amino acids long. Germline loops: CDR1 SGHDN, CDR2 FVKESK. V was clipped by 4 bases and J by 8 bases, with 21 bases between them. The CDR3 protein is CASSPHPPPPGHEQFF. The CDR3 nucleotides read TGTGCCAGCAGCCCCCATCCACCCCCACCTGGGCATGAGCAGTTCTTC.

V gene TRBV28 combines with J gene TRBJ2-4; 7 bases map to TRBD1. Trimming removed 8 bases from V and 0 bases from J; junction bases left unmatched: 4. The V gene's germline CDR1 is MDHEN and CDR2 SYDVKM. The CDR3 has 14 residues. The DNA of the CDR3 is TGTGCCAGCCGAGGGGGCCCAGCCAAAAACATTCAGTACTTC. Residues: CASRGGPAKNIQYF.

This clone was seen a handful of times. The chain uses TRBV27 and TRBJ1-2; 9 bases line up with TRBD1. Losses at the gene ends were 1 base for V and 2 bases for J; bases not matched to a gene: 8. The CDR3 covers 17 residues. In germline, CDR1 is MNHEY, CDR2 SMNVEV (reference sequence). The CDR3 DNA sequence: TGTGCCAGCAGTTTATACGCTCCGGGGACAGGGAACTATGGCTACACCTTC. Its translation: CASSLYAPGTGNYGYTF.

This clone has ten or more counts. The CDR3 region is CASSQVVNSYYEQYF. CDR3 DNA: TGCGCCAGCAGCCAAGTAGTGAACAGCTACTACGAGCAGTACTTC. The rearrangement uses TRBV4-1 and TRBJ2-7; unclear D gene. Trimming pared 1 base from V and 3 bases from J, leaving 13 bases between. In germline, CDR1 is MGHRA, CDR2 YSYEKL. This CDR3 is built from 15 residues.

This clone was observed a few times. The DNA of the CDR3 is TGTGCCAGCAGTTCTCCACTGTACCTGTACCGGGACAGGGGGCGCGGGACTGAAGCTTTCTTT. Amino acid sequence: CASSSPLYLYRDRGRGTEAFF. The V gene is TRBV28, the J gene TRBJ1-1; 12 bases are shared with TRBD1. The CDR3 runs to 21 residues. The J segment lost 5 bases and the V segment lost 4 bases, leaving 23 bases of the junction unmatched. CDR1 and CDR2 from the germline V gene are MDHEN and SYDVKM.